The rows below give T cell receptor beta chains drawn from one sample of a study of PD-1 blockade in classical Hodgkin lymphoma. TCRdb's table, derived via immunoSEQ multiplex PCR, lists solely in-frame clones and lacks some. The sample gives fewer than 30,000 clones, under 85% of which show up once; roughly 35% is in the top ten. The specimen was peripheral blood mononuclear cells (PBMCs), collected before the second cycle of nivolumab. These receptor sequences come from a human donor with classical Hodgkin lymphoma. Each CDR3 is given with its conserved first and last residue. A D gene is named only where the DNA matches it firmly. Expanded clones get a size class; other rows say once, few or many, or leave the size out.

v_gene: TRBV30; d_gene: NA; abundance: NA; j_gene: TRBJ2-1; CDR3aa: CAWSYRTNNEQFF; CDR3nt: TGTGCCTGGAGTTATAGGACCAACAATGAGCAGTTCTTC
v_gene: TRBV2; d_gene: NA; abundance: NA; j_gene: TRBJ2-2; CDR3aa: CASSSQGYTGELFF; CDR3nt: TGTGCCAGCAGTTCCCAGGGTTACACCGGGGAGCTGTTTTTT
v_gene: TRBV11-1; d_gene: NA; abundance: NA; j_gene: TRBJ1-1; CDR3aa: CASSLEKAGNTEAFF; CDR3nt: TGTGCCAGCAGCTTAGAAAAGGCGGGGAACACTGAAGCTTTCTTT
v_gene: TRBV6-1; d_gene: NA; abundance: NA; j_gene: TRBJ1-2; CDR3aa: CASIFYNGGYTF; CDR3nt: TGTGCCAGCATTTTCTACAATGGTGGCTACACCTTC
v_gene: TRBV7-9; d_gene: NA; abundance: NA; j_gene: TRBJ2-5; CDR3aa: CASSSGRSQETQYF; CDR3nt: TGTGCCAGCAGCTCAGGACGGTCCCAAGAGACCCAGTACTTC
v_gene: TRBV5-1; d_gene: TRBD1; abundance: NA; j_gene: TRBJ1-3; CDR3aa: CASQGQGAGNTIYF; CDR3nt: TGCGCCAGCCAAGGACAGGGGGCTGGAAACACCATATATTTT
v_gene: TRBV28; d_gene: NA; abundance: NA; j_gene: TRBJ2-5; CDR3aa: CASSSGDQETQYF; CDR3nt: TGTGCCAGCAGTTCCGGGGACCAAGAGACCCAGTACTTC
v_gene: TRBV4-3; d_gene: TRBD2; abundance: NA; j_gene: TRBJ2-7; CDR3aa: CASSQDAAGVAGGPPYEQYF; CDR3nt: TGCGCCAGCAGCCAAGATGCGGCCGGGGTAGCGGGGGGGCCCCCCTACGAGCAGTACTTC
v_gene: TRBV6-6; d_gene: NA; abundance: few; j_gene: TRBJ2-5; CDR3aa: CASSYMETQYF; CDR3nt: TGTGCCAGCAGTTACATGGAGACCCAGTACTTC
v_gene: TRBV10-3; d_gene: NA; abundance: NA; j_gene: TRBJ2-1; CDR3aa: CAISLIAGADNEQFF; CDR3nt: TGTGCCATCAGTCTTATCGCGGGGGCAGACAATGAGCAGTTCTTC
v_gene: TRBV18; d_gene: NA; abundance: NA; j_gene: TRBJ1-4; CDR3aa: CASSPGMNEKLFF; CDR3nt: TGTGCCAGCTCACCAGGGATGAATGAAAAACTGTTTTTT
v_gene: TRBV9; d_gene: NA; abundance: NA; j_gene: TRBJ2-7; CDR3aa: CASSAPTPPRVYEQYF; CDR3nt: TGTGCCAGCAGCGCCCCGACCCCACCACGAGTTTACGAGCAGTACTTC
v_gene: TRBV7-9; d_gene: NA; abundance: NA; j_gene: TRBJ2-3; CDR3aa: CASSLVGGLTDTQYF; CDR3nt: TGTGCCAGCAGCTTAGTTGGGGGCCTCACAGATACGCAGTATTTT
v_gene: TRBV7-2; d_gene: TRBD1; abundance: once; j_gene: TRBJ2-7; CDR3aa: CASSPGGTFSYEQYF; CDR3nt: TGTGCCAGCAGCCCAGGGGGAACCTTCTCCTACGAGCAGTACTTC
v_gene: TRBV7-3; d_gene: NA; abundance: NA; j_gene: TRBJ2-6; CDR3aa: CASSSGSSGANVLTF; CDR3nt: TGTGCCAGCAGCTCCGGAAGCTCTGGGGCCAACGTCCTGACTTTC
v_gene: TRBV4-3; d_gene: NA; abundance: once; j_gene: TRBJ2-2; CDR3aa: CASSQDWTSNTGELFF; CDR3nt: TGCGCCAGCAGCCAAGACTGGACTTCGAACACCGGGGAGCTGTTTTTT
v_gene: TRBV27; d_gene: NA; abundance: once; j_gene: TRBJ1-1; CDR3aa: CASSLLRNTEAFF; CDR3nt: TGTGCCAGCAGTTTATTGAGGAACACTGAAGCTTTCTTT
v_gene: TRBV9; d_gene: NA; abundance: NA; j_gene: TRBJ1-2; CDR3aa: CASSVGQNGYTF; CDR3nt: TGTGCCAGCAGCGTAGGGCAGAATGGCTACACCTTC
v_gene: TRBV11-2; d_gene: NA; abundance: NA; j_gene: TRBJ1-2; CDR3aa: CASSLATEYWLYGYTF; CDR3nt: TGTGCCAGCAGCTTAGCGACCGAATATTGGCTCTATGGCTACACCTTC
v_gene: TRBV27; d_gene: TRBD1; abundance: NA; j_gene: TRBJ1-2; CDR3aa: CASSLLSGGAYGYTF; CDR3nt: TGTGCCAGCAGTTTATTGTCAGGGGGCGCTTATGGCTACACCTTC
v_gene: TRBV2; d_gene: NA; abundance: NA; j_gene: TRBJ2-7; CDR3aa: CASSEGSSSYEQYF; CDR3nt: TGTGCCAGCAGTGAAGGGTCCAGCTCCTACGAGCAGTACTTC
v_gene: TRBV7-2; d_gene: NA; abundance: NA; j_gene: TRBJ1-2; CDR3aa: CASSQYGYTF; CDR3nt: TGTGCCAGCAGCCAATATGGCTACACCTTC
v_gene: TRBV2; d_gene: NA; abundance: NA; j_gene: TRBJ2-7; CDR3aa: CASSAESGSEQYF; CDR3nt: TGTGCCAGCAGTGCGGAAAGCGGGTCAGAGCAGTACTTC
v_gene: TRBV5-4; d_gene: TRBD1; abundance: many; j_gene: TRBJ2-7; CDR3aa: CASSAPGQGAYEQYF; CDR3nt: TGTGCCAGCAGCGCACCGGGACAGGGAGCCTACGAGCAGTACTTC
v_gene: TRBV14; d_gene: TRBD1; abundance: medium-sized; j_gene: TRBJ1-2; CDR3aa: CASSPFSGTGGYGYTF; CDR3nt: TGTGCCAGCAGCCCGTTCTCCGGGACAGGGGGCTATGGCTACACCTTC
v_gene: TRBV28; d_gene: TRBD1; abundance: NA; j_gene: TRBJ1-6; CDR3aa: CASSSLPGQYNSPLHF; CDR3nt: TGTGCCAGCAGTTCTCTCCCGGGACAGTATAATTCACCCCTCCACTTT
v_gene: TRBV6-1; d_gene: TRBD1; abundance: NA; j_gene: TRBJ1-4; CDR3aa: CASSEGRGRDEKLFF; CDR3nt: TGTGCCAGCAGTGAGGGCAGGGGGCGCGATGAAAAACTGTTTTTT
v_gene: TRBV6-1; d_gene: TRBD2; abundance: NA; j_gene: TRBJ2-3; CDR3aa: CASSEQAGSTTDTQYF; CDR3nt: TGTGCCAGCAGTGAACAAGCGGGGTCCACCACAGATACGCAGTATTTT
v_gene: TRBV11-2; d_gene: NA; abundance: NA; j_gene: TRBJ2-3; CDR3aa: CASSLSGMRERDTQYF; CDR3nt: TGTGCCAGCAGCCTAAGCGGTATGAGAGAGAGGGATACGCAGTATTTT
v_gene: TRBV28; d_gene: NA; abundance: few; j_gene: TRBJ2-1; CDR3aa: CASSFIKPEGNEQFF; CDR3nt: TGTGCCAGCAGTTTTATCAAACCAGAAGGGAATGAGCAGTTCTTC
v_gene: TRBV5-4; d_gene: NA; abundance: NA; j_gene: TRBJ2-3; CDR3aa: CASSNQADTQYF; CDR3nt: TGTGCCAGCAGCAACCAGGCGGATACGCAGTATTTT
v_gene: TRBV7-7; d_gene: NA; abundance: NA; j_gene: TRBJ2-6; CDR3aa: CASSPGPSSGANVLTF; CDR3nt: TGTGCTAGCAGTCCCGGACCGAGCTCTGGGGCCAACGTCCTGACTTTC
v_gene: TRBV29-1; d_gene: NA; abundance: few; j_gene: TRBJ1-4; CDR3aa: CSVERLGTNEKLFF; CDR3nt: TGCAGCGTTGAGAGGCTGGGAACTAATGAAAAACTGTTTTTT
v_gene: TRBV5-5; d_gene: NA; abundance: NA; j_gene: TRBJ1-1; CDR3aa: CASSLTGTGDEAFF; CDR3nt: TGTGCCAGCAGCTTGACAGGGACGGGTGATGAAGCTTTCTTT
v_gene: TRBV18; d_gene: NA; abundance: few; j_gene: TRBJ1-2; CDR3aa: CASSINYGYTF; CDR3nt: TGTGCCAGCTCTATAAACTATGGCTACACCTTC
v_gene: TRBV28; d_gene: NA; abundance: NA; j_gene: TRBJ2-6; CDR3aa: CASSPPIGSGANVLTF; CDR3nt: TGTGCCAGCAGTCCCCCAATTGGCTCTGGGGCCAACGTCCTGACTTTC
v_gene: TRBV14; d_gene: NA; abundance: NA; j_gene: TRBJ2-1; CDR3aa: CASSLGTSLYNEQFF; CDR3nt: TGTGCCAGCAGCCTAGGGACAAGCCTATACAATGAGCAGTTCTTC
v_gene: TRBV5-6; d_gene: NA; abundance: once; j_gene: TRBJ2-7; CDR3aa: CASSLRPRQGGYEQYF; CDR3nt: TGTGCCAGCAGTCTTCGTCCCCGCCAGGGGGGCTACGAGCAGTACTTC
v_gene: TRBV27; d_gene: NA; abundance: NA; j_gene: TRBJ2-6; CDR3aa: CASSSWVPSGANVLTF; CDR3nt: TGTGCCAGCAGTTCCTGGGTGCCATCTGGGGCCAACGTCCTGACTTTC
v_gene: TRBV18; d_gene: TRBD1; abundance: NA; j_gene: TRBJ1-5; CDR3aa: CASSQDRGYSNQPQHF; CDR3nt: TGTGCCAGCTCACAGGACAGGGGGTATAGCAATCAGCCCCAGCATTTT
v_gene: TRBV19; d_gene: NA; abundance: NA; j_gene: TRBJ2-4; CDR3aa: CASSAGGVENIQYF; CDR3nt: TGTGCCAGTAGTGCGGGTGGGGTCGAAAACATTCAGTACTTC
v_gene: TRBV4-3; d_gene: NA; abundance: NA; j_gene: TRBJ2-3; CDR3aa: CASSRASTDTQYF; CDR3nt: TGCGCCAGCAGCCGCGCCAGCACAGATACGCAGTATTTT
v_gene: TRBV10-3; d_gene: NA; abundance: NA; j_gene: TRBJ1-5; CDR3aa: CAISDTAYQPQHF; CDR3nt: TGTGCCATCAGTGATACAGCTTACCAGCCCCAGCATTTT
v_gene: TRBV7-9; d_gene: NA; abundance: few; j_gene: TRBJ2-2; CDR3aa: CASSSEGNTGELFF; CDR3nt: TGTGCCAGCAGCTCCGAGGGGAACACCGGGGAGCTGTTTTTT
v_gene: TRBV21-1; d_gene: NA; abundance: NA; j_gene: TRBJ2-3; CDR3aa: CASSRCTDTQYF; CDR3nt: TGTGCCAGCTCCCGGTGCACAGATACGCAGTATTTT
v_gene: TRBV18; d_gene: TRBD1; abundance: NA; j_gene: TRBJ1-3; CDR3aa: CASSTGVPSSGNTIYF; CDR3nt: TGTGCCAGCTCAACAGGGGTCCCTTCCTCTGGAAACACCATATATTTT
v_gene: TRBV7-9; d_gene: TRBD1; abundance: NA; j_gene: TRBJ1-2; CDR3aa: CASGGQGFFGYTF; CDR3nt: TGTGCCAGCGGGGGACAGGGGTTCTTTGGCTACACCTTC